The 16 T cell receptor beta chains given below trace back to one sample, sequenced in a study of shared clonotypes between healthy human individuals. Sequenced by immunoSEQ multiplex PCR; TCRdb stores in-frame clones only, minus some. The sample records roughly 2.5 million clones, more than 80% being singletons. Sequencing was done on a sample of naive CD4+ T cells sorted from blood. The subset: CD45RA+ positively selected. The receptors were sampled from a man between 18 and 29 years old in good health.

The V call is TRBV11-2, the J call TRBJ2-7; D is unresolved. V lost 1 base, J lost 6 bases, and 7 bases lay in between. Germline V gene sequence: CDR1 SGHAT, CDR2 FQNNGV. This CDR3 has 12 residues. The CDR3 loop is CASSLVGIEQYF. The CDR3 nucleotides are TGTGCCAGCAGCTTAGTCGGCATCGAGCAGTACTTC.

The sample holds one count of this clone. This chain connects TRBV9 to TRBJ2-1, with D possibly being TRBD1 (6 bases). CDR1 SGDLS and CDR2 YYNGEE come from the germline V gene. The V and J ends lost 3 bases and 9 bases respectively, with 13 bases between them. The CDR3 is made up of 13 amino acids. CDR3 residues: CASSGHRDGEQFF. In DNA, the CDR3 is TGTGCCAGCAGCGGCCACAGGGACGGTGAGCAGTTCTTC. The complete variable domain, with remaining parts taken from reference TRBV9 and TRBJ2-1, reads DSGVTQTPKHLITATGQRVTLRCSPRSGDLSVYWYQQSLDQGLQFLIQYYNGEERAKGNILERFSAQQFPDLHSELNLSSLELGDSALYFCASSGHRDGEQFFGPGTRLTVL.

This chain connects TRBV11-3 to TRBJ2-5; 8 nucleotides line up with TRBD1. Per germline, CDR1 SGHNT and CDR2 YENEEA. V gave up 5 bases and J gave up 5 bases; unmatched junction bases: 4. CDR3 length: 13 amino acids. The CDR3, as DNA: TGTGCCAGCAGCCGGACAGGGTGGGAGACCCAGTACTTC. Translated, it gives CASSRTGWETQYF.

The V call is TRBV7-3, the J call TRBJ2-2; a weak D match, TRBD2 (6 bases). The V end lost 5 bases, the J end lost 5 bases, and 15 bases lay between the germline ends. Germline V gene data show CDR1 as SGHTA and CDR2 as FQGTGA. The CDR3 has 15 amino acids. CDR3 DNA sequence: TGTGCCAGCAGCGTACGCGGGGCGGATACCGGGGAGCTGTTTTTT. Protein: CASSVRGADTGELFF.

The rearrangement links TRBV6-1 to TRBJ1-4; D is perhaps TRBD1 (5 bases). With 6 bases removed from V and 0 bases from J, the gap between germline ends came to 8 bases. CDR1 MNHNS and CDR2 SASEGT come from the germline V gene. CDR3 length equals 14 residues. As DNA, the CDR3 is TGTGCCAGCAGCCCGACAGCAACTAATGAAAAACTGTTTTTT. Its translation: CASSPTATNEKLFF.

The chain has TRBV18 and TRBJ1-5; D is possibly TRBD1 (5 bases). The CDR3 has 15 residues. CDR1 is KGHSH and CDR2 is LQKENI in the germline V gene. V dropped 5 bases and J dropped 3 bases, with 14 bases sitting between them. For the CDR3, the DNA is TGTGCCAGCTCAAAAGACAGAAACCCCAATCAGCCCCAGCATTTT. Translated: CASSKDRNPNQPQHF.

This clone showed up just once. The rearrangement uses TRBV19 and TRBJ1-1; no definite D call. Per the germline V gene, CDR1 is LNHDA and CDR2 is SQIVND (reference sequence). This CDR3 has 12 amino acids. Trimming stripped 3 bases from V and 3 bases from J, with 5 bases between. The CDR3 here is CASSIGYTEAFF. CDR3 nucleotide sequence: TGTGCCAGTAGTATTGGTTACACTGAAGCTTTCTTT.

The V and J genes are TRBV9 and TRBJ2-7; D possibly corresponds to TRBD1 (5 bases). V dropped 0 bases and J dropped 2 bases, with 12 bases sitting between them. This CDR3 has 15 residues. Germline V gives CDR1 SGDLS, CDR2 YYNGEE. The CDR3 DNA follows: TGTGCCAGCAGCGTAGGTCTACAGGCGCCCTACGAGCAGTACTTC. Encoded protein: CASSVGLQAPYEQYF.

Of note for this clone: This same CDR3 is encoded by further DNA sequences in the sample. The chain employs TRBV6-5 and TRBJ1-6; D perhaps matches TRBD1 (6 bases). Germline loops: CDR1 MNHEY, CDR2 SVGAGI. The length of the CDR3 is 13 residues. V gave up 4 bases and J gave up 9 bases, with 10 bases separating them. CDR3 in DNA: TGTGCCAGCAGTTCCAGGGGTGGTTCACCCCTCCACTTT. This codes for CASSSRGGSPLHF.

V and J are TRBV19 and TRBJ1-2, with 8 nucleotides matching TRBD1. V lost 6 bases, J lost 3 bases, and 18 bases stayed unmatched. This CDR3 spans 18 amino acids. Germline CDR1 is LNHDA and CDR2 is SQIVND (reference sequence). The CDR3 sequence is CASSSRGSGGLADYGYTF. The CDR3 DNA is TGTGCCAGTAGCTCCAGGGGATCAGGGGGCTTGGCAGACTATGGCTACACCTTC.

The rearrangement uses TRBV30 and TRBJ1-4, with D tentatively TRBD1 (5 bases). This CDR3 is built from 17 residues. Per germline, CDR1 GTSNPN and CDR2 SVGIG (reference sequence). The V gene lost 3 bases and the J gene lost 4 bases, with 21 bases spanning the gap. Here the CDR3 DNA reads TGTGCCTGGAGCCGAACCGGGAGGGGAGGCTATAATGAAAAACTGTTTTTT. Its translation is CAWSRTGRGGYNEKLFF. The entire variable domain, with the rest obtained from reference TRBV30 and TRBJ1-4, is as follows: SQTIHQWPATLVQPVGSPLSLECTVEGTSNPNLYWYRQAAGRGLQLLFYSVGIGQISSEVPQNLSASRPQDRQFILSSKKLLLSDSGFYLCAWSRTGRGGYNEKLFFGSGTQLSVL.

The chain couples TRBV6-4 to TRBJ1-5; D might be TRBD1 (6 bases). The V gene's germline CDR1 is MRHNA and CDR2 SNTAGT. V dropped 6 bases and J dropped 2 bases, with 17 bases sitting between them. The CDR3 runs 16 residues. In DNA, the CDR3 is TGTGCCAGCAGCCCTACAGGGCCTCGGGGCAATCAGCCCCAGCATTTT. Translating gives CASSPTGPRGNQPQHF.

The CDR3 sequence: CASSPQGRGRGPLETQYF. The DNA for the CDR3 is TGTGCCAGCTCACCTCAAGGGAGGGGACGGGGACCTCTAGAGACCCAGTACTTC. This chain connects TRBV18 to TRBJ2-5, with 7 bases aligning to TRBD2. The CDR3 extends over 18 amino acids. The V and J ends lost 3 bases and 4 bases, in that order; junction bases with no gene match: 17. CDR1 and CDR2 (germline): KGHSH, LQKENI.

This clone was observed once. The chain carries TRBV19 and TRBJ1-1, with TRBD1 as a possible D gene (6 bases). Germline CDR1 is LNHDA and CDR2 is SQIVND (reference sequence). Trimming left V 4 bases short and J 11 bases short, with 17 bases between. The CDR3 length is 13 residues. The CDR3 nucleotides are TGTGCCAGTAGTACAATCACAGGGATCGGGGCTTTCTTT. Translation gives CASSTITGIGAFF.

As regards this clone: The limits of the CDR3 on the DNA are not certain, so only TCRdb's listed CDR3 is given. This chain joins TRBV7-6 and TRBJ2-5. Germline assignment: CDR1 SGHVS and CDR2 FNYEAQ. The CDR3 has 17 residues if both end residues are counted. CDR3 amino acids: CASSTSAEAEYQETQYF.

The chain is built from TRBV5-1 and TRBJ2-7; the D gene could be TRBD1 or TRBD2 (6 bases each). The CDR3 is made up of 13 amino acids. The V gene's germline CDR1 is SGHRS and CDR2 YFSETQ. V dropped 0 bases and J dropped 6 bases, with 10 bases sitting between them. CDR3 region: CASSLEGGTEQYF. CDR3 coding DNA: TGCGCCAGCAGCTTGGAGGGGGGAACCGAGCAGTACTTC.